This record covers a single T cell receptor (beta chain). Its antigen is still unknown. MiXCR was run by TCRdb on the 5' RACE reads, yielding one entry per CDR3 protein. The table has approximately 1.8 million distinct CDR3 sequences, about 31% seen once. The data belong to a study of identical twins. Overall study findings and caveats: Part of the zero-insertion signal could reflect confounding by invariant MAIT and iNKT cells.

CDR1 is DFQATT, CDR2 SNEGSKA, per germline (reference sequence). The CDR3 has 15 amino acids. This clonotype originated in a newborn girl in good health. The chain employs TRBV20-1 and TRBJ2-4, with 8 positions matching TRBD1. The J call may be in error: the DNA end matches TRBJ2-5 better. Sequencing was carried out using cord blood. CDR3 protein: CSAPRTGLSRETQYF. The CDR3 DNA reads as TGCAGTGCCCCTCGGACAGGGCTCAGTCGAGAGACCCAGTACTTC.